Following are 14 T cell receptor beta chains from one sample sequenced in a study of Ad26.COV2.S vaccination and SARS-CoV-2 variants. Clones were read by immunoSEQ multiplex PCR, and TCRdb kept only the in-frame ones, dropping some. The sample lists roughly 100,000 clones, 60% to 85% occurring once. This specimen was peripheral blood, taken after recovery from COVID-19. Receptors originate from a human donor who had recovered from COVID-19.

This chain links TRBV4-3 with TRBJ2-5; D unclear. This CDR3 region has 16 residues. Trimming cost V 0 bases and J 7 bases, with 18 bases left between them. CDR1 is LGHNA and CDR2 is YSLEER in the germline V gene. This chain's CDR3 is CASSQDLSSRSRTQYF. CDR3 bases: TGCGCCAGCAGCCAAGATCTTTCTTCACGGTCGAGGACCCAGTACTTC.

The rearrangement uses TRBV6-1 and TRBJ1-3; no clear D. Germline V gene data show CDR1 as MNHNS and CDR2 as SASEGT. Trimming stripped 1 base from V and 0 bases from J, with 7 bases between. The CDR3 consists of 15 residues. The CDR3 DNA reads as TGTGCCAGCAGTGAAGGCTGGAGCTCTGGAAACACCATATATTTT. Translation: CASSEGWSSGNTIYF.

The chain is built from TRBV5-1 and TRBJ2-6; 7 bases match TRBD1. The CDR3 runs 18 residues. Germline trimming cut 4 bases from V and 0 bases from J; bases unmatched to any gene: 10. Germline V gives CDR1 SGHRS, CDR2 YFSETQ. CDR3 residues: CASSTGTASFSGANVLTF. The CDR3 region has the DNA TGCGCCAGCAGCACCGGGACAGCCTCGTTCTCTGGGGCCAACGTCCTGACTTTC.

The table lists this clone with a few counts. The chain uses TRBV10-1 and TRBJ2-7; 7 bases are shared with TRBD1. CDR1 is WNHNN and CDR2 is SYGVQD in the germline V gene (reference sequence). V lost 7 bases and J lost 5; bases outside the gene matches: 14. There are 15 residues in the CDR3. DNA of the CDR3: TGCGCCAGCAAGCTAGAGGGACAGATAGTCCACGAGCAGTACTTC. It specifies CASKLEGQIVHEQYF.

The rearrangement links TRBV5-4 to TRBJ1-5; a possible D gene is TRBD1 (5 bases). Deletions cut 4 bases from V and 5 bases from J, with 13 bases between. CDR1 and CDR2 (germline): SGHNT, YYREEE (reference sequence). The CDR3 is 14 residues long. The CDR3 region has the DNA TGTGCCAGCAGCAGAGCCGGGGCGGATCAGCCCCAGCATTTT. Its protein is CASSRAGADQPQHF. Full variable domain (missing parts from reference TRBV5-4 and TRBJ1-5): ETGVTQSPTHLIKTRGQQVTLRCSSQSGHNTVSWYQQALGQGPQFIFQYYREEENGRGNFPPRFSGLQFPNYSSELNVNALELDDSALYLCASSRAGADQPQHFGDGTRLSIL.

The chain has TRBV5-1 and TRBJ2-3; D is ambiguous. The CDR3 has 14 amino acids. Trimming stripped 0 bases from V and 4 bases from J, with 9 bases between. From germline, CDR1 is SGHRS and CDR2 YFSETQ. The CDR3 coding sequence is TGCGCCAGCAGCTTGGTTCCCCTATCAGATACGCAGTATTTT. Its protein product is CASSLVPLSDTQYF.

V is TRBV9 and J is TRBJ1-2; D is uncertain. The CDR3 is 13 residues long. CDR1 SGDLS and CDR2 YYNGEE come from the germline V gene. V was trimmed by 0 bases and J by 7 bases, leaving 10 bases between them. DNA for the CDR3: TGTGCCAGCAGCGTAGTCGAGGGATTTGGCTACACCTTC. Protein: CASSVVEGFGYTF.

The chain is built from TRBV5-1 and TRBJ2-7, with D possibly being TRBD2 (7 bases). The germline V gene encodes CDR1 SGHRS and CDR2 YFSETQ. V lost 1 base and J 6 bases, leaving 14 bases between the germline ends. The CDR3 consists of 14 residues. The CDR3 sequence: CASSLTGGFVEQYF. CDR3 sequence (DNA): TGCGCCAGCAGCTTGACGGGGGGCTTCGTCGAGCAGTACTTC.

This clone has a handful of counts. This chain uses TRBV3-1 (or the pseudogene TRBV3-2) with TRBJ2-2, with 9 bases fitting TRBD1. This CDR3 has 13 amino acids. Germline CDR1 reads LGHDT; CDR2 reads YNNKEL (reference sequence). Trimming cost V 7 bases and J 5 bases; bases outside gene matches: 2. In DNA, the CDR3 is TGTGCCAGCACAGGACAGGGGACCGGGGAGCTGTTTTTT. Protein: CASTGQGTGELFF.

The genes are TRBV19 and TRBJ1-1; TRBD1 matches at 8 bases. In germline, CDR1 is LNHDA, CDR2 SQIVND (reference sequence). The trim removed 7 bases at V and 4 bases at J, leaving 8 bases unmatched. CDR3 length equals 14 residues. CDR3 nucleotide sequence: TGTGCCAGTAATAAACAGGGGGTGGGCACTGAAGCTTTCTTT. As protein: CASNKQGVGTEAFF.

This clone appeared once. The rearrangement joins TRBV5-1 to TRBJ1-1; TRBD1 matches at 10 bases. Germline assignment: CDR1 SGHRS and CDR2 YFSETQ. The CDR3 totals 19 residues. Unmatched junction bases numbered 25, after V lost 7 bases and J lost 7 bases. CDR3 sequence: CASSKSSIPGQGTVGEAFF. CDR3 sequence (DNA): TGCGCCAGCTCAAAATCATCTATTCCGGGACAGGGGACGGTTGGTGAAGCTTTCTTT. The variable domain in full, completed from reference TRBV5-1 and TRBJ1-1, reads KAGVTQTPRYLIKTRGQQVTLSCSPISGHRSVSWYQQTPGQGLQFLFEYFSETQRNKGNFPGRFSGRQFSNSRSEMNVSTLELGDSALYLCASSKSSIPGQGTVGEAFFGQGTRLTVV.

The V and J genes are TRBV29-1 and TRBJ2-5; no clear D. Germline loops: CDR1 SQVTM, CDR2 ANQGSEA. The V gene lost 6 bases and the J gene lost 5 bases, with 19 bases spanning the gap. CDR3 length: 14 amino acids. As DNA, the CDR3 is TGCAGCGTAGACTCCTCATGGGCCGGGGAGACCCAGTACTTC. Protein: CSVDSSWAGETQYF.

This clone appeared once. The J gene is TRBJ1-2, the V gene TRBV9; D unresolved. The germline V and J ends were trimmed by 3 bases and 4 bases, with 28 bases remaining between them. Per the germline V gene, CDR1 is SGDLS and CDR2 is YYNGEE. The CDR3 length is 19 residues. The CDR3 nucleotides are TGTGCCAGCAGCGGGACCCTCCCCGCCCCGACGGAGCACTTCTATGGCTACACCTTC. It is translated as CASSGTLPAPTEHFYGYTF.

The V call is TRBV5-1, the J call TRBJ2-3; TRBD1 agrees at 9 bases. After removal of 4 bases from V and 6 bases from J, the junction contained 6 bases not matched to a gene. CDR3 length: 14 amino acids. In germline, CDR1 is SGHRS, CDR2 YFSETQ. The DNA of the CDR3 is TGCGCCAGCAGCCAACAGGGGGCGGAGGATACGCAGTATTTT. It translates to CASSQQGAEDTQYF. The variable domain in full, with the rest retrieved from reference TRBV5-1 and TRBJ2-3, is KAGVTQTPRYLIKTRGQQVTLSCSPISGHRSVSWYQQTPGQGLQFLFEYFSETQRNKGNFPGRFSGRQFSNSRSEMNVSTLELGDSALYLCASSQQGAEDTQYFGPGTRLTVL.